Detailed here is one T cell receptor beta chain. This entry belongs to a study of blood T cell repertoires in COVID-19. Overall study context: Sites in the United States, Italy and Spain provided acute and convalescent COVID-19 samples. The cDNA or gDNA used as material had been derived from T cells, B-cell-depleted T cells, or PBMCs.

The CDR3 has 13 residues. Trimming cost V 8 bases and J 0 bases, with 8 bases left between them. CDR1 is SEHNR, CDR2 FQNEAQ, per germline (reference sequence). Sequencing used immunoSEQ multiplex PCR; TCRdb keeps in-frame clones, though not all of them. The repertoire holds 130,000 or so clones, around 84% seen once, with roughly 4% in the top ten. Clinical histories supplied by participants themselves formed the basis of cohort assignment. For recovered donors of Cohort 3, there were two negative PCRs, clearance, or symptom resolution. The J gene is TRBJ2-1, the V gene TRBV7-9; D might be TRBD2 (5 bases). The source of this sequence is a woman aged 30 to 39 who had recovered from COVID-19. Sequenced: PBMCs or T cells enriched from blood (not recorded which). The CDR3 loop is CASGSGSYNEQFF. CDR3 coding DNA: TGTGCCAGCGGGAGTGGCTCCTACAATGAGCAGTTCTTC.